This T cell receptor (beta chain) was captured by sequencing in a study of blood T cell repertoires in COVID-19. Sequencing used immunoSEQ multiplex PCR; TCRdb keeps in-frame clones, though not all of them. The sample consists of about 42,000 clones, 77% of them appearing once. From germline, CDR1 is SGHRS and CDR2 YFSETQ. Trimming took off 4 bases at V and 9 bases at J, with 19 bases between the two ends. This CDR3 has 14 amino acids. The source of this sequence is a woman in her seventies with acute or convalescent COVID-19. What was sequenced was peripheral blood. The chain employs TRBV5-1 and TRBJ2-5, with a tentative D call TRBD2 (5 bases). CDR3 loop: CASSPGLSGGAQYF. CDR3 sequence (DNA): TGCGCCAGCAGCCCCGGACTCAGCGGTGGGGCCCAGTACTTC.